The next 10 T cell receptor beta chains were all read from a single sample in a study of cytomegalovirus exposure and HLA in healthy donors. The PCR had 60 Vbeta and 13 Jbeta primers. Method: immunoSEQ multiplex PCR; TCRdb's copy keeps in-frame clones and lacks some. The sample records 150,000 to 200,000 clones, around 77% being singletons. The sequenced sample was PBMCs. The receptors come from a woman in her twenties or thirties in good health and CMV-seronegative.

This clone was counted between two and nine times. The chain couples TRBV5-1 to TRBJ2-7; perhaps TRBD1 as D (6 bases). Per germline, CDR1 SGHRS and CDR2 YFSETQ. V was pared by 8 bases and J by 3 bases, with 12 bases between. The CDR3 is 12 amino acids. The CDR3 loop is CARDSPYYEQYF. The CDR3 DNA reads TGCGCCAGGGACAGCCCCTACTACGAGCAGTACTTC.

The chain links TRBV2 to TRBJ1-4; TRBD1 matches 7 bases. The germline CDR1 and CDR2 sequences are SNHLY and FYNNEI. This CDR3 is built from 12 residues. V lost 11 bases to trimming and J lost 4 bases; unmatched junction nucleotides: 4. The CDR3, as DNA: TGTGCCCGCCGGGACAGTAATGAAAAACTGTTTTTT. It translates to CARRDSNEKLFF.

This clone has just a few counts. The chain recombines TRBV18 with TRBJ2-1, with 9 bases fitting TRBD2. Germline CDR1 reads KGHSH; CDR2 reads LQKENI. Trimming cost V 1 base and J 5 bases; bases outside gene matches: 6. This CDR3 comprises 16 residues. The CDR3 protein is CASSPQRSGGDNEQFF. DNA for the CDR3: TGTGCCAGCTCACCACAGCGTAGCGGGGGCGACAATGAGCAGTTCTTC.

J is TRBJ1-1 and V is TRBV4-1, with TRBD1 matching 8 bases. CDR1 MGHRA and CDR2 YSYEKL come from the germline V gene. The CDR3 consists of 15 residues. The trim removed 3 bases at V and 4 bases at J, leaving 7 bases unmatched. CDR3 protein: CASSQAGQGRTEAFF. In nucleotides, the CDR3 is TGCGCCAGCAGCCAGGCAGGACAGGGCCGCACTGAAGCTTTCTTT.

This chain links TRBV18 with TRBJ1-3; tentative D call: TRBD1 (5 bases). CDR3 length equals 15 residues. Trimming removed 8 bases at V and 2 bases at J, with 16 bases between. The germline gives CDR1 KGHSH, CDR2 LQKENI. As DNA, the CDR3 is TGTGCCAGCGGATTGCGACAGCGGGCTGGAAACACCATATATTTT. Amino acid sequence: CASGLRQRAGNTIYF.

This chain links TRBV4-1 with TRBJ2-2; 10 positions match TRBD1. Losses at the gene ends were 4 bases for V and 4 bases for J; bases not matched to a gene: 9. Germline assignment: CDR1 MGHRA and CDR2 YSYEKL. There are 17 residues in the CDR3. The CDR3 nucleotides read TGCGCCAGCAGCCCCCAAGACAGGGGGCAAGGCACCGGGGAGCTGTTTTTT. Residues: CASSPQDRGQGTGELFF.

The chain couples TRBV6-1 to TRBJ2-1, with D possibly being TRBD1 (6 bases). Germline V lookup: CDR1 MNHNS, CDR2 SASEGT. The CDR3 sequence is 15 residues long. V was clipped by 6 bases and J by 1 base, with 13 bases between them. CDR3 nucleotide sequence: TGTGCCAGCAGCCACAGGGTAGGATCCTACAATGAGCAGTTCTTC. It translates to CASSHRVGSYNEQFF.

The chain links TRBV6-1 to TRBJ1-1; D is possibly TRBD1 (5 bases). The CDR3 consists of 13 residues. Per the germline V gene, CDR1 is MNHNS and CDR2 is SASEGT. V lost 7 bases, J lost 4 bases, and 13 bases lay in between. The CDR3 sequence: CASIWAQGTEAFF. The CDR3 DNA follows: TGTGCCAGCATATGGGCGCAGGGCACTGAAGCTTTCTTT.

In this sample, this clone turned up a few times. CDR3 nucleotide sequence: TGTGCCAGCAGCTCTGGCACGCCCGGGATTTATGGCTACACCTTC. It is translated as CASSSGTPGIYGYTF. The rearrangement uses TRBV7-2 and TRBJ1-2; no definite D call. The ends were cut back, 4 bases at V and 5 bases at J, with 17 bases in the middle. Germline V CDR1 and CDR2: SGHTA, FQGNSA. The CDR3 covers 15 residues. Full variable domain (outside the CDR3, taken from reference TRBV7-2 and TRBJ1-2): GAGVSQSPSNKVTEKGKDVELRCDPISGHTALYWYRQSLGQGLEFLIYFQGNSAPDKSGLPSDRFSAERTGGSVSTLTIQRTQQEDSAVYLCASSSGTPGIYGYTFGSGTRLTVV.

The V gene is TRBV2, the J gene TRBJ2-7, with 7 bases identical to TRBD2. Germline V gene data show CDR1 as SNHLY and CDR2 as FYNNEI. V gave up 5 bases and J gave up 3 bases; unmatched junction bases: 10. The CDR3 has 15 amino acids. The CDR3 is CASSSGTPRGYEQYF. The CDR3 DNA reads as TGTGCCAGCAGTAGCGGGACTCCGAGGGGCTACGAGCAGTACTTC. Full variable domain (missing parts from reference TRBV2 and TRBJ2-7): EPEVTQTPSHQVTQMGQEVILRCVPISNHLYFYWYRQILGQKVEFLVSFYNNEISEKSEIFDDQFSVERPDGSNFTLKIRSTKLEDSAMYFCASSSGTPRGYEQYFGPGTRLTVT.